The present T cell receptor beta chain was sequenced within a study of blood T cells in healthy people across ages. Notes on the study in general: Strongly correlated with naive T cell percentage was TCR beta diversity.

Each donor had around 10 milliliters of peripheral blood drawn. This clonotype was counted only a few times. The antigen is not known. The CDR3 length is 13 residues. Trimming stripped 1 base from V and 2 bases from J, with 8 bases between. Germline V gene lookup returns CDR1 SQVTM and CDR2 ANQGSEA. Primed by a sample-barcoded 5' primer and a J-beta primer mix, a second PCR proceeded for roughly 7 to 12 cycles. Using its own MiXCR run on the 5' RACE reads, TCRdb lists one record per CDR3 protein. The table includes about 1.4 million distinct CDR3 sequences, 59% detected once. V usage is TRBV29-1 and J usage is TRBJ2-5, with D perhaps TRBD1 (6 bases). Sequenced: blood. This TCR came from a man aged 18-30 years in good health. The CDR3 nucleotides read TGCAGCGTTGAAGCCCAGGGGCAAGAGACCCAGTACTTC. Translating gives CSVEAQGQETQYF.